One sample yielded the 29 T cell receptor beta chains listed below, sequenced in a study of PD-L1 blockade in urothelial cancer. The time point: pretreatment peripheral blood. The repertoire was sequenced with immunoSEQ multiplex PCR; TCRdb's copy has only in-frame clones and lacks some. This repertoire shows tens of thousands of clones, 85% to 90% found once; its top ten account for about 1.6%. The sequenced sample was PBMCs, obtained around atezolizumab (anti-PD-L1) treatment. These TCRs come from a man in his fifties or sixties with urothelial cancer.

For this clone: An end of the junction does not agree with germline; a read error may underlie this. CDR3 nucleotides: TGTGCCAGCAGCTTTTCTGGGGACAATGTTTTC. Translated, it gives CASSFSGDNVF. The V call is TRBV5-4, the J call TRBJ2-7; perhaps TRBD1 as D (6 bases). There are 11 residues in the CDR3. Germline loops: CDR1 SGHNT, CDR2 YYREEE (reference sequence).

The chain is built from TRBV28 and TRBJ2-7, with 7 bases identical to TRBD1. J gave up 0 bases and V 6 bases, and 11 bases lay outside the gene matches. This CDR3 has 16 amino acids. Per the germline V gene, CDR1 is MDHEN and CDR2 is SYDVKM. The CDR3 region has the DNA TGTGCCAGCAGCCTATCTGCAGGGGGAACCTCCTACGAGCAGTACTTC. Encoded protein: CASSLSAGGTSYEQYF.

The chain employs TRBV11-2 and TRBJ2-5; the match to TRBD2 covers 7 bases. The V and J ends lost 6 bases and 5 bases, in that order; junction bases with no gene match: 12. The CDR3 sequence is 15 residues long. Germline V lookup: CDR1 SGHAT, CDR2 FQNNGV. The CDR3 loop reads CASRNPQGGQETQYF. In nucleotides, the CDR3 is TGTGCCAGCAGAAACCCCCAGGGAGGGCAGGAGACCCAGTACTTC. The whole variable domain, filled in from reference TRBV11-2 and TRBJ2-5, reads EAGVAQSPRYKIIEKRQSVAFWCNPISGHATLYWYQQILGQGPKLLIQFQNNGVVDDSQLPKDRFSAERLKGVDSTLKIQPAKLEDSAVYLCASRNPQGGQETQYFGPGTRLLVL.

The rearrangement links TRBV11-2 to TRBJ2-7; D perhaps matches TRBD1 (7 bases). V dropped 4 bases and J dropped 7 bases, with 23 bases sitting between them. The CDR3 totals 16 residues. Germline V gene lookup returns CDR1 SGHAT and CDR2 FQNNGV. The CDR3 nucleotides are TGTGCCAGCAGCTCCAATCAGGGGGTTCGGGCGGGAGAGCAGTACTTC. It is translated as CASSSNQGVRAGEQYF.

The chain has TRBV5-1 and TRBJ1-1; a possible D gene is TRBD1 (6 bases). Germline lookup yields CDR1 SGHRS and CDR2 YFSETQ. The CDR3 totals 15 residues. The ends were cut back, 4 bases at V and 0 bases at J, with 13 bases in the middle. CDR3 sequence: CASSPQQGLNTEAFF. CDR3 DNA: TGCGCCAGCAGCCCCCAACAGGGTCTGAACACTGAAGCTTTCTTT.

V usage is TRBV21-1 and J usage is TRBJ2-7; no check of the table's D call, TRBD2, against the DNA was made. TRBV21-1 is a documented pseudogene. This CDR3 has 14 amino acids. The chain's CDR3 is CASRGKASGGEQYF. CDR3 coding DNA: TGTGCCAGCAGAGGCAAAGCTAGCGGAGGGGAGCAGTACTTC.

This chain connects TRBV5-1 to TRBJ2-5, with 8 bases fitting TRBD2. The CDR3 runs 14 residues. Germline CDR1 reads SGHRS; CDR2 reads YFSETQ. Unmatched junction bases numbered 6, after V lost 3 bases and J lost 5 bases. The CDR3 DNA reads TGCGCCAGCAGCTCCGGACTAGCTGGTGAGACCCAGTACTTC. Translation gives CASSSGLAGETQYF.

This clone was seen only once. This sequence joins TRBV9 and TRBJ2-1, with D perhaps TRBD2 (6 bases). Per the germline V gene, CDR1 is SGDLS and CDR2 is YYNGEE. V was cut by 3 bases and J by 1 base, with 17 bases left in between. The CDR3 spans 17 residues. The CDR3 region has the DNA TGTGCCAGCAGCGCTGTCCCGGGGAGGAGGTCCTACAATGAGCAGTTCTTC. Translating it yields CASSAVPGRRSYNEQFF. Together with reference TRBV9 and TRBJ2-1, the CDR3 gives the full variable domain: DSGVTQTPKHLITATGQRVTLRCSPRSGDLSVYWYQQSLDQGLQFLIQYYNGEERAKGNILERFSAQQFPDLHSELNLSSLELGDSALYFCASSAVPGRRSYNEQFFGPGTRLTVL.

V and J are TRBV4-3 and TRBJ2-3; 12 bases line up with TRBD2. V gave up 1 base and J gave up 3 bases; unmatched junction bases: 14. CDR1 and CDR2 (germline): LGHNA, YSLEER. CDR3 length: 20 amino acids. CDR3 amino acids: CASSQVRGNETSGGTDTQYF. The CDR3 nucleotides are TGCGCCAGCAGCCAAGTCAGGGGGAACGAGACTAGCGGGGGAACAGATACGCAGTATTTT.

In DNA, the CDR3 is TGTGCCAGCAGCCCCCTTTACGGGTACGAGCAGTACTTC. Translation gives CASSPLYGYEQYF. This sequence joins TRBV5-8 and TRBJ2-7; D uncertain. Trimming removed 4 bases from V and 4 bases from J, with 12 bases in between. The CDR3 is 13 amino acids. Germline CDR1 SGHTS, CDR2 YDEGEE.

The genes are TRBV6-6 and TRBJ2-7; 9 bases match TRBD1. Germline trimming cut 6 bases from V and 1 base from J; bases unmatched to any gene: 10. The CDR3 has 16 amino acids. Germline V gene data show CDR1 as MNHNY and CDR2 as SVGAGI (reference sequence). CDR3 nucleotides: TGTGCCAGCAGAACGATACAGGGGGCCCCGTCCTACGAGCAGTACTTC. Translation gives CASRTIQGAPSYEQYF.

This rearrangement joins TRBV7-3 to TRBJ2-2; D is perhaps TRBD1 (6 bases). Trimming pared 5 bases from V and 3 bases from J, leaving 13 bases between. The CDR3 extends over 15 amino acids. Germline-derived CDR1 and CDR2 are SGHTA and FQGTGA. CDR3 bases: TGTGCCAGCAGCACCTCAGGGGTTTACACCGGGGAGCTGTTTTTT. Its protein is CASSTSGVYTGELFF.

CDR3 sequence: CASSVGQMNSPLHF. The CDR3 bases are TGTGCCAGCAGCGTAGGTCAGATGAATTCACCCCTCCACTTT. This chain uses TRBV9 with TRBJ1-6; unclear D gene. The CDR3 loop spans 14 amino acids. V dropped 0 bases and J dropped 7 bases, with 8 bases sitting between them. Germline V gene lookup returns CDR1 SGDLS and CDR2 YYNGEE.

V is TRBV11-2 and J is TRBJ2-2, with D possibly being TRBD2 (6 bases). This CDR3 region has 14 residues. V lost 3 bases and J lost 6, with 11 bases in between. Germline V lookup: CDR1 SGHAT, CDR2 FQNNGV. The CDR3 here is CASSFGGKAGELFF. The CDR3 nucleotides are TGTGCCAGCAGCTTCGGGGGAAAGGCCGGGGAGCTGTTTTTT.

This clone was detected once. This chain connects TRBV2 to TRBJ1-2; no definite D call. This CDR3 comprises 13 residues. Trimming stripped 8 bases from V and 7 bases from J, with 17 bases between. Germline-derived CDR1 and CDR2 are SNHLY and FYNNEI. The DNA of the CDR3 is TGTGCCAGCGCGATGAGAGCCCCATTTGGCTACACCTTC. Translation gives CASAMRAPFGYTF.

The chain joins TRBV7-6 to TRBJ2-2; 7 bases are shared with TRBD1. This CDR3 has 16 amino acids. Germline CDR1 SGHVS, CDR2 FNYEAQ. Trimming at V came to 1 base and at J to 6 bases, leaving 8 bases not matched to a gene. The CDR3 sequence: CASSLGFQGESGELFF. CDR3 nucleotide sequence: TGTGCCAGCAGCTTAGGTTTCCAGGGGGAGTCCGGGGAGCTGTTTTTT. Full variable domain (rest looked up from reference TRBV7-6 and TRBJ2-2): GAGVSQSPRYKVTKRGQDVALRCDPISGHVSLYWYRQALGQGPEFLTYFNYEAQQDKSGLPNDRFSAERPEGSISTLTIQRTEQRDSAMYRCASSLGFQGESGELFFGEGSRLTVL.

The rearrangement uses TRBV2 and TRBJ1-4, with 9 nucleotides matching TRBD1. Germline V gives CDR1 SNHLY, CDR2 FYNNEI. This CDR3 spans 14 amino acids. V lost 7 bases, J lost 7 bases, and 7 bases stayed unmatched. CDR3 in amino acids: CASNPRQGGEKLFF. The CDR3 DNA reads TGTGCCAGCAATCCACGACAGGGGGGTGAAAAACTGTTTTTT.

The V call is TRBV5-6, the J call TRBJ2-3; 9 bases fit TRBD2. This CDR3 has 16 residues. Losses at the gene ends were 5 bases for V and 0 bases for J; bases not matched to a gene: 7. From germline, CDR1 is SGHDT and CDR2 YYEEEE. In DNA form, the CDR3 reads TGTGCCAGCAGTCGGCTTAGCGGGGGAAGCACAGATACGCAGTATTTT. Translation: CASSRLSGGSTDTQYF.

The chain links TRBV5-4 to TRBJ2-1; D is perhaps TRBD2 (6 bases). The CDR3 spans 16 residues. The ends were cut back, 3 bases at V and 2 bases at J, with 15 bases in the middle. Looked up from germline, CDR1 is SGHNT and CDR2 is YYREEE (reference sequence). CDR3 coding DNA: TGTGCCAGCAGCTCGAATAGCGGACCAACCTACAATGAGCAGTTCTTC. Translating gives CASSSNSGPTYNEQFF.

The J gene is TRBJ2-7, the V gene TRBV4-3; 8 bases are shared with TRBD1. J gave up 0 bases and V 2 bases, and 15 bases lay outside the gene matches. The CDR3 has 19 amino acids. In germline, CDR1 is LGHNA, CDR2 YSLEER. The CDR3 sequence is CASSQSGQGATPSSYEQYF. The CDR3 bases are TGCGCCAGCAGCCAATCCGGCCAGGGGGCAACCCCTAGCTCCTACGAGCAGTACTTC.

The chain employs TRBV28 and TRBJ1-5; possible D gene TRBD1, 6 bases. The CDR3 totals 16 residues. Trimming cost V 5 bases and J 0 bases, with 14 bases left between them. Germline V gene lookup returns CDR1 MDHEN and CDR2 SYDVKM. For the CDR3, the DNA is TGTGCCAGCAGTCGCGCACAGGGCTATAGCAATCAGCCCCAGCATTTT. It yields the protein CASSRAQGYSNQPQHF.

The rearrangement links TRBV7-2 to TRBJ2-1; maybe TRBD2 (5 bases). The CDR3 covers 12 residues. Germline V gives CDR1 SGHTA, CDR2 FQGNSA. The V end lost 4 bases, the J end lost 5 bases, and 6 bases lay between the germline ends. The CDR3 nucleotides are TGTGCCAGCAGCTACGGGGACAATGAGCAGTTCTTC. It specifies CASSYGDNEQFF. The variable domain in full, with the rest retrieved from reference TRBV7-2 and TRBJ2-1, is GAGVSQSPSNKVTEKGKDVELRCDPISGHTALYWYRQSLGQGLEFLIYFQGNSAPDKSGLPSDRFSAERTGGSVSTLTIQRTQQEDSAVYLCASSYGDNEQFFGPGTRLTVL.

In DNA form, the CDR3 reads TGTGCCAGCTACTCTGAAAAACTGTTTTTT. It is translated as CASYSEKLFF. This chain joins TRBV6-5 and TRBJ1-4; the D is unclear. This CDR3 comprises 10 residues. Between the trimmed V and J ends, which lost 8 bases and 7 bases, there was a span of 5 bases. Germline V gene data show CDR1 as MNHEY and CDR2 as SVGAGI.

The V call is TRBV5-4, the J call TRBJ2-7, with 11 bases identical to TRBD2. The CDR3 loop spans 15 amino acids. The V and J ends lost 4 bases and 5 bases, in that order; junction bases with no gene match: 8. Looked up from germline, CDR1 is SGHNT and CDR2 is YYREEE (reference sequence). CDR3 coding DNA: TGTGCCAGCAGCATGCTGACTAGCGGGACCGACGAGCAGTACTTC. It yields the protein CASSMLTSGTDEQYF.

This clone was recorded only once. This chain connects TRBV6-5 to TRBJ1-2; D is possibly TRBD1 (6 bases). There are 13 residues in the CDR3. Germline lookup yields CDR1 MNHEY and CDR2 SVGAGI. V was cut by 6 bases and J by 6 bases, with 14 bases left in between. This chain's CDR3 is CASRRTGTDGYTF. The CDR3 region has the DNA TGTGCCAGCAGAAGAACAGGGACGGATGGCTACACCTTC.

The J gene is TRBJ1-5, the V gene TRBV4-1, with a possible D match to TRBD1 (6 bases). With 0 bases removed from V and 0 bases from J, the gap between germline ends came to 12 bases. Germline V gene lookup returns CDR1 MGHRA and CDR2 YSYEKL. The CDR3 loop spans 17 amino acids. CDR3 DNA sequence: TGCGCCAGCAGCCAAGAGACAGGCCGAAATAGCAATCAGCCCCAGCATTTT. Amino acid sequence: CASSQETGRNSNQPQHF.

V usage is TRBV27 and J usage is TRBJ1-4; TRBD1 matches 8 bases. Trimming at V came to 7 bases and at J to 5 bases, leaving 9 bases not matched to a gene. This CDR3 is built from 15 residues. CDR1 is MNHEY, CDR2 SMNVEV, per germline (reference sequence). Here the CDR3 DNA reads TGTGCCAGCAAGGCCCGACAGGGGTGGAATGAAAAACTGTTTTTT. Its protein product is CASKARQGWNEKLFF.

The V and J genes are TRBV4-2 and TRBJ1-2; D is unclear. The CDR3 has 12 residues. The germline V and J ends were trimmed by 1 base and 8 bases, with 8 bases remaining between them. Germline-derived CDR1 and CDR2 are LGHNA and YNFKEQ. The DNA for the CDR3 is TGTGCCAGCAGCCAAGTTACAGCCGGCTACACCTTC. This codes for CASSQVTAGYTF.

The chain uses TRBV11-2 and TRBJ1-3; D is unclear. V was cut by 7 bases and J by 7 bases, with 17 bases left in between. Germline loops: CDR1 SGHAT, CDR2 FQNNGV. This CDR3 is built from 14 residues. CDR3 loop: CASIGGSKRNTIYF. As DNA, the CDR3 is TGTGCCAGCATCGGAGGGTCGAAAAGGAACACCATATATTTT.